This entry lists 5 T cell receptor beta chains sequenced from one sample in a study of blood T cell repertoires in COVID-19. Profiled with immunoSEQ multiplex PCR; TCRdb holds only in-frame clones, not every one. The sample lists about 160,000 clones, approximately 85% occurring once. The sequenced sample was peripheral blood. All receptors come from a man between 40 and 49 years old with acute or convalescent COVID-19.

The chain employs TRBV29-1 and TRBJ2-3; 9 bases fit TRBD2. This CDR3 is 15 amino acids long. CDR1 is SQVTM and CDR2 is ANQGSEA in the germline V gene. V shed 4 bases, J shed 1 base, and the junction held 6 bases outside the gene matches. In DNA form, the CDR3 reads TGCAGCGTTGGGCCTAGCGGGGCCCGCACAGATACGCAGTATTTT. Its protein product is CSVGPSGARTDTQYF.

J is TRBJ1-2 and V is TRBV7-2; 7 nucleotides agree with TRBD1. The germline V gene encodes CDR1 SGHTA and CDR2 FQGNSA. The CDR3 spans 13 residues. J was trimmed by 7 bases and V by 4 bases; bases with no gene match: 6. Here the CDR3 DNA reads TGTGCCAGCAGCTCGGGGACAGCTCTTGGCTACACCTTC. It specifies CASSSGTALGYTF. The variable domain in full, completed from reference TRBV7-2 and TRBJ1-2, reads GAGVSQSPSNKVTEKGKDVELRCDPISGHTALYWYRQSLGQGLEFLIYFQGNSAPDKSGLPSDRFSAERTGGSVSTLTIQRTQQEDSAVYLCASSSGTALGYTFGSGTRLTVV.

This clone was recorded only once. V and J are TRBV6-6 and TRBJ1-4; 8 positions agree with TRBD1. V shed 6 bases and J 7 bases; nucleotides not matched to a gene: 13. Per the germline V gene, CDR1 is MNHNY and CDR2 is SVGAGI (reference sequence). The CDR3 loop spans 16 amino acids. CDR3 bases: TGTGCCAGCAGCGGACAGGGAAAGGGTAGAGCTGAAAAACTGTTTTTT. Its protein product is CASSGQGKGRAEKLFF.

This chain connects TRBV6-4 to TRBJ2-3; 8 bases are shared with TRBD2. V gave up 3 bases and J gave up 4 bases; unmatched junction bases: 3. The CDR3 is 14 residues long. From germline, CDR1 is MRHNA and CDR2 SNTAGT. DNA of the CDR3: TGTGCCAGCAGTGAGTCGGGGGGGCCAGATACGCAGTATTTT. This encodes CASSESGGPDTQYF.

This clone was counted only a few times. The chain employs TRBV5-6 and TRBJ1-2, with 10 bases identical to TRBD1. The CDR3 totals 16 residues. V gave up 0 bases and J gave up 2 bases; unmatched junction bases: 4. Germline V gene lookup returns CDR1 SGHDT and CDR2 YYEEEE. The CDR3 DNA is TGTGCCAGCAGCTTGGACGGGACAGGGGTAAACTATGGCTACACCTTC. It encodes CASSLDGTGVNYGYTF.